This entry describes one T cell receptor (beta chain). With 60 Vbeta and 13 Jbeta primers, the PCR was carried out. Generated by immunoSEQ multiplex PCR, the TCRdb table keeps only in-frame clones and is missing some. Of about 140,000 clones in the sample, approximately 82% are singletons; the top ten hold 1.4% to 1.5%. This sample was included in a study of cytomegalovirus exposure and HLA in healthy donors. Germline assignment: CDR1 MNHEY and CDR2 SMNVEV (reference sequence). This CDR3 has 15 residues. V was pared by 3 bases and J by 2 bases, with 7 bases of the junction left unmatched. Source material: PBMCs. This chain links TRBV27 with TRBJ2-7; TRBD1 matches at 7 bases. The clonotype originates from a man aged 25 to 40 in good health and CMV-seropositive. The CDR3 spells CASSLTGQPAYEQYF. CDR3 nucleotides: TGTGCCAGCAGTTTGACGGGACAGCCAGCCTACGAGCAGTACTTC.